Following are 30 T cell receptor beta chains from one sample sequenced in a study of blood T cell repertoires in COVID-19. This table comes from immunoSEQ multiplex PCR, and its TCRdb copy is limited to in-frame clones, with some not included. The table has some 55,000 clones, around 86% seen once; the top ten hold 1.9%. Sequencing used peripheral blood. The receptors come from a woman aged 60-75 years with acute or convalescent COVID-19.

V usage is TRBV2 and J usage is TRBJ2-1; 11 bases agree with TRBD2. V was pared by 6 bases and J by 4 bases, with 8 bases of the junction left unmatched. The CDR3 covers 16 residues. From germline, CDR1 is SNHLY and CDR2 FYNNEI. The DNA of the CDR3 is TGTGCCAGCAGGACCTTGGGGACTAGCGGTTACAATGAGCAGTTCTTC. It is translated as CASRTLGTSGYNEQFF.

The chain has TRBV2 and TRBJ2-1; 7 positions match TRBD1. The CDR3 is 12 residues long. Per germline, CDR1 SNHLY and CDR2 FYNNEI. Losses at the gene ends were 4 bases for V and 9 bases for J; bases not matched to a gene: 3. The CDR3 sequence is CASSGGGGEQFF. The CDR3, as DNA: TGTGCCAGCAGTGGAGGGGGCGGTGAGCAGTTCTTC.

In its sample, this clone was seen a few times. This chain joins TRBV12-3 or TRBV12-4 and TRBJ1-1; D unclear. Deletions cut 3 bases from V and 4 bases from J, with 9 bases between. This CDR3 is built from 13 residues. This CDR3 reads CASSLIAATEAFF. DNA of the CDR3: TGTGCCAGCAGTTTGATTGCGGCCACTGAAGCTTTCTTT.

The V call is TRBV3-1 (or the pseudogene TRBV3-2), the J call TRBJ1-1; D not certain. Per the germline V gene, CDR1 is LGHDT and CDR2 is YNNKEL (reference sequence). V shed 3 bases and J shed 2 bases, with 7 bases lying between them. This CDR3 is built from 13 residues. The CDR3 sequence: CASSHNFNTEAFF. The CDR3 DNA follows: TGTGCCAGCAGCCATAACTTCAACACTGAAGCTTTCTTT.

CDR3 sequence: CASSLAGHHYEQYF. The CDR3 region has the DNA TGTGCCAGCAGCTTGGCAGGGCACCACTACGAGCAGTACTTC. The genes are TRBV5-4 and TRBJ2-7, with a possible D match to TRBD1 (5 bases). This CDR3 comprises 14 residues. V gave up 0 bases and J gave up 3 bases, with 10 bases separating them. CDR1 and CDR2 (germline): SGHNT, YYREEE (reference sequence). Using reference TRBV5-4 and TRBJ2-7 for the parts outside the CDR3, the full variable domain is ETGVTQSPTHLIKTRGQQVTLRCSSQSGHNTVSWYQQALGQGPQFIFQYYREEENGRGNFPPRFSGLQFPNYSSELNVNALELDDSALYLCASSLAGHHYEQYFGPGTRLTVT.

The chain is built from TRBV24-1 and TRBJ2-1; the D is unclear. This CDR3 has 13 amino acids. Trimming removed 3 bases from V and 10 bases from J, with 12 bases in between. Germline CDR1 is KGHDR and CDR2 is SFDVKD. CDR3 nucleotide sequence: TGTGCCACCAGTGATCATGCAGGTGGGGAGCAGTTCTTC. Its protein product is CATSDHAGGEQFF.

V and J are TRBV12-3 or TRBV12-4 and TRBJ1-6; tentative D call: TRBD1 (5 bases). V gave up 8 bases and J gave up 11 bases, with 13 bases separating them. This CDR3 region has 12 residues. The CDR3 here is CASRTQGAPLHF. The DNA for the CDR3 is TGTGCCAGCCGGACGCAGGGTGCACCCCTCCACTTT.

V gene TRBV27 combines with J gene TRBJ1-2, with 8 bases fitting TRBD1. The length of the CDR3 is 15 residues. V gave up 5 bases and J gave up 4 bases; unmatched junction bases: 9. Germline CDR1 is MNHEY and CDR2 is SMNVEV (reference sequence). The CDR3 loop is CASSPRQGNRYGYTF. The CDR3 DNA reads as TGTGCCAGCAGTCCAAGACAGGGGAACCGCTATGGCTACACCTTC.

This chain connects TRBV6-5 to TRBJ2-7; D might be TRBD2 (6 bases). V dropped 6 bases and J dropped 0 bases, with 12 bases sitting between them. The CDR3 is 14 amino acids. Germline assignment: CDR1 MNHEY and CDR2 SVGAGI. CDR3 sequence (DNA): TGTGCCAGCAGCCAAGGACTATTCTCCTACGAGCAGTACTTC. Its translation: CASSQGLFSYEQYF.

This clone was counted a single time. The chain has TRBV19 and TRBJ2-1, with TRBD2 matching over 16 bases. The V gene's germline CDR1 is LNHDA and CDR2 SQIVND (reference sequence). Trimming at V came to 5 bases and at J to 7 bases, leaving 11 bases not matched to a gene. CDR3 length: 18 residues. The DNA for the CDR3 is TGTGCCAGTAGTGCGCGACTAGGGACTAGCGGGGGGGCAAATGAGCAGTTCTTC. Its protein product is CASSARLGTSGGANEQFF.

The chain is built from TRBV18 and TRBJ1-6; 8 bases fit TRBD1. Germline V lookup: CDR1 KGHSH, CDR2 LQKENI. The V gene end was trimmed by 4 bases and the J gene end by 8 bases; junction bases not matched to a gene: 10. This CDR3 spans 16 amino acids. The CDR3 bases are TGTGCCAGCTCACTAAGGGCGACAGGGGTTTATTCACCCCTCCACTTT. Translation: CASSLRATGVYSPLHF.

The DNA for the CDR3 is TGTGCCAGCTCACAAGGGGCATGGTTAGAGACCCAGTACTTC. It is translated as CASSQGAWLETQYF. The chain carries TRBV18 and TRBJ2-5, with D perhaps matching TRBD1 (5 bases). The ends were cut back, 4 bases at V and 4 bases at J, with 13 bases in the middle. The length of the CDR3 is 14 residues. Germline V gives CDR1 KGHSH, CDR2 LQKENI. Looking up the rest from reference TRBV18 and TRBJ2-5 gives the full variable domain: NAGVMQNPRHLVRRRGQEARLRCSPMKGHSHVYWYRQLPEEGLKFMVYLQKENIIDESGMPKERFSAEFPKEGPSILRIQQVVRGDSAAYFCASSQGAWLETQYFGPGTRLLVL.

The J gene is TRBJ1-4, the V gene TRBV15; TRBD1 matches 10 bases. CDR3 length: 15 amino acids. The germline gives CDR1 LNHNV, CDR2 YYDKDF (reference sequence). Trimming at V came to 5 bases and at J to 7 bases, leaving 7 bases not matched to a gene. The CDR3 sequence: CATSGGDRGVEKLFF. The CDR3 nucleotides are TGTGCCACCAGCGGGGGGGACAGGGGCGTTGAAAAACTGTTTTTT.

This clone was detected only a few times. The CDR3: CASSHGTGDLLSGNTIYF. The CDR3 DNA reads as TGCGCCAGCAGCCATGGGACAGGGGACTTACTCTCTGGAAACACCATATATTTT. The chain joins TRBV5-1 to TRBJ1-3, with 10 bases fitting TRBD1. The V segment lost 4 bases and the J segment 0 bases; nucleotides outside the gene matches: 10. This CDR3 region has 18 residues. CDR1 and CDR2 (germline): SGHRS, YFSETQ. Full variable domain (rest looked up from reference TRBV5-1 and TRBJ1-3): KAGVTQTPRYLIKTRGQQVTLSCSPISGHRSVSWYQQTPGQGLQFLFEYFSETQRNKGNFPGRFSGRQFSNSRSEMNVSTLELGDSALYLCASSHGTGDLLSGNTIYFGEGSWLTVV.

The chain uses TRBV28 and TRBJ1-1; 8 positions match TRBD1. The CDR3 covers 15 residues. Germline lookup yields CDR1 MDHEN and CDR2 SYDVKM. After removal of 4 bases from V and 2 bases from J, the junction contained 6 bases not matched to a gene. This CDR3 is CASSSRDRKNTEAFF. The CDR3 bases are TGTGCCAGCAGTTCCCGGGACAGGAAAAACACTGAAGCTTTCTTT.

The J gene is TRBJ1-5, the V gene TRBV7-9; D perhaps matches TRBD1 (5 bases). This CDR3 has 18 residues. V was trimmed by 2 bases and J by 2 bases, leaving 19 bases between them. CDR1 is SEHNR, CDR2 FQNEAQ, per germline (reference sequence). CDR3 in amino acids: CASSLIGQGKNGNQPQHF. The CDR3 DNA reads as TGTGCCAGCAGCTTAATCGGGCAGGGCAAGAACGGCAATCAGCCCCAGCATTTT. The whole variable domain, filled in from reference TRBV7-9 and TRBJ1-5, reads DTGVSQNPRHKITKRGQNVTFRCDPISEHNRLYWYRQTLGQGPEFLTYFQNEAQLEKSRLLSDRFSAERPKGSFSTLEIQRTEQGDSAMYLCASSLIGQGKNGNQPQHFGDGTRLSIL.

The chain has TRBV5-1 and TRBJ2-5; 8 bases are a match to TRBD1. From germline, CDR1 is SGHRS and CDR2 YFSETQ. This CDR3 contains 16 residues. Losses at the gene ends were 4 bases for V and 0 bases for J; bases not matched to a gene: 8. CDR3 amino acids: CASSPKQGGYQETQYF. In DNA form, the CDR3 reads TGCGCCAGCAGCCCTAAACAGGGGGGATACCAAGAGACCCAGTACTTC.

As DNA, the CDR3 is TGTGCCAGTAGACCCTTAGGGGCTCGAAGCAATCAGCCCCAGCATTTT. Translating it yields CASRPLGARSNQPQHF. This rearrangement joins TRBV19 to TRBJ1-5, with D possibly matching TRBD1 (5 bases). Germline lookup yields CDR1 LNHDA and CDR2 SQIVND (reference sequence). The V gene lost 6 bases and the J gene lost 1 base, with 16 bases spanning the gap. This CDR3 contains 16 residues.

The chain employs TRBV28 and TRBJ1-2, with D tentatively TRBD1 (6 bases). The CDR3 covers 15 residues. Germline CDR1 and CDR2: MDHEN and SYDVKM. Trimming took off 5 bases at V and 7 bases at J, with 20 bases between the two ends. DNA of the CDR3: TGTGCCAGCAGTCCTCCACTCGACAGGTTCGGTGGCTACACCTTC. This gives the protein CASSPPLDRFGGYTF.

As concerns this clone: Other DNA sequences in this specimen translate into the identical CDR3. The chain combines TRBV5-1 with TRBJ1-6, with 7 bases lining up with TRBD1. Trimming cost V 5 bases and J 0 bases; bases outside gene matches: 5. The germline V gene has CDR1 SGHRS and CDR2 YFSETQ. The CDR3 runs 16 residues. The CDR3 DNA follows: TGCGCCAGCAGTCGGGACAGAAGCTCCTATAATTCACCCCTCCACTTT. Translation gives CASSRDRSSYNSPLHF.

V usage is TRBV5-1 and J usage is TRBJ1-4, with 7 bases aligning to TRBD1. V was pared by 0 bases and J by 3 bases, with 2 bases of the junction left unmatched. Per the germline V gene, CDR1 is SGHRS and CDR2 is YFSETQ. The CDR3 consists of 15 residues. CDR3 region: CASSLGGQSNEKLFF. The CDR3 bases are TGCGCCAGCAGCTTGGGGGGACAGTCTAATGAAAAACTGTTTTTT. The variable domain in full, with the rest retrieved from reference TRBV5-1 and TRBJ1-4, is KAGVTQTPRYLIKTRGQQVTLSCSPISGHRSVSWYQQTPGQGLQFLFEYFSETQRNKGNFPGRFSGRQFSNSRSEMNVSTLELGDSALYLCASSLGGQSNEKLFFGSGTQLSVL.

This clone was counted a few times. At the DNA level, this CDR3 is encoded by other sequences in the same sample as well. The chain is built from TRBV12-3 or TRBV12-4 and TRBJ1-2; D uncertain. The CDR3 is 13 amino acids. V gave up 3 bases and J gave up 3 bases, with 8 bases separating them. This CDR3 is CASSFSGDYGYTF. The CDR3 region has the DNA TGTGCCAGCAGTTTTTCAGGCGACTATGGCTACACCTTC.

The V and J genes are TRBV29-1 and TRBJ2-3, with unresolved D. Germline V gene lookup returns CDR1 SQVTM and CDR2 ANQGSEA. The CDR3 consists of 12 residues. V lost 4 bases, J lost 2 bases, and 7 bases lay in between. CDR3 in DNA: TGCAGCGTTGTTGTCTCCACAGATACGCAGTATTTT. Translated, it gives CSVVVSTDTQYF.

This clone is a singleton in its sample. This sequence joins TRBV5-1 and TRBJ2-3; 9 bases map to TRBD2. This CDR3 spans 15 amino acids. V lost 6 bases and J lost 1; bases outside the gene matches: 6. Germline CDR1 is SGHRS and CDR2 is YFSETQ. The CDR3 sequence is CASTIAGAGTDTQYF. CDR3 in DNA: TGCGCCAGCACCATAGCGGGAGCAGGCACAGATACGCAGTATTTT.

The J gene is TRBJ1-2, the V gene TRBV29-1; no reliable D call. Germline CDR1 reads SQVTM; CDR2 reads ANQGSEA. The V gene lost 4 bases and the J gene lost 4 bases, with 7 bases spanning the gap. This CDR3 has 11 amino acids. The CDR3, as DNA: TGCAGCGTTGTGGCTAGCTATGGCTACACCTTC. Translation: CSVVASYGYTF. Combining the CDR3 with reference TRBV29-1 and TRBJ1-2 gives the whole variable domain SAVISQKPSRDICQRGTSLTIQCQVDSQVTMMFWYRQQPGQSLTLIATANQGSEATYESGFVIDKFPISRPNLTFSTLTVSNMSPEDSSIYLCSVVASYGYTFGSGTRLTVV.

The chain couples TRBV18 to TRBJ2-1, with 8 bases identical to TRBD1. Per germline, CDR1 KGHSH and CDR2 LQKENI. The CDR3 covers 17 residues. V was pared by 3 bases and J by 3 bases, with 10 bases of the junction left unmatched. CDR3 residues: CASSPQGAVGGYNEQFF. The DNA of the CDR3 is TGTGCCAGCTCACCTCAGGGGGCAGTCGGTGGCTACAATGAGCAGTTCTTC.

V is TRBV7-2 and J is TRBJ2-5, with D perhaps matching TRBD2 (7 bases). The germline V gene encodes CDR1 SGHTA and CDR2 FQGNSA. V shed 1 base and J shed 5 bases, with 20 bases lying between them. The CDR3 is 17 amino acids. DNA of the CDR3: TGTGCCAGCAGCTTAGTCGGGGGGCGAAGGGGAGCGGAGACCCAGTACTTC. Protein product: CASSLVGGRRGAETQYF. Full variable domain (rest looked up from reference TRBV7-2 and TRBJ2-5): GAGVSQSPSNKVTEKGKDVELRCDPISGHTALYWYRQSLGQGLEFLIYFQGNSAPDKSGLPSDRFSAERTGGSVSTLTIQRTQQEDSAVYLCASSLVGGRRGAETQYFGPGTRLLVL.

CDR3 nucleotides: TGTGCCAGCAGTGAAGGGGGCGAGACCCAGTACTTC. Protein: CASSEGGETQYF. The genes are TRBV6-1 and TRBJ2-5; tentative D call: TRBD1 (5 bases). V was trimmed by 1 base and J by 5 bases, leaving 5 bases between them. This CDR3 has 12 amino acids. The germline gives CDR1 MNHNS, CDR2 SASEGT.

The V gene is TRBV9, the J gene TRBJ2-3; TRBD2 aligns across 11 bases. Germline V gene lookup returns CDR1 SGDLS and CDR2 YYNGEE. This CDR3 has 18 amino acids. J gave up 0 bases and V 3 bases, and 9 bases lay outside the gene matches. The CDR3: CASSASGTSGASTDTQYF. In DNA form, the CDR3 reads TGTGCCAGCAGCGCGTCCGGGACTAGCGGTGCTAGCACAGATACGCAGTATTTT.

This chain joins TRBV7-8 and TRBJ1-1, with TRBD1 identical over 9 bases. The CDR3 is 14 amino acids. CDR1 is SGHVS, CDR2 FQNEAQ, per germline. Losses at the gene ends were 5 bases for V and 11 bases for J; bases not matched to a gene: 12. The CDR3 protein is CASSLGRRQGEAFF. The CDR3 DNA is TGTGCCAGCAGCCTTGGGAGAAGACAGGGGGAGGCTTTCTTT.